Listed below are T cell receptor beta chains from one sample, sequenced in a study of cytomegalovirus exposure and HLA in healthy donors. Profiled with immunoSEQ multiplex PCR; TCRdb holds only in-frame clones, not every one. This sample has around 97,000 clones, with approximately 79% found just once. The sequenced material came from PBMCs. Receptors originate from a man in his fifties or sixties in good health and CMV-seropositive. CDR3s include the opening cysteine and the closing phenylalanine or tryptophan. The D gene is left open where the match is weak. Only some rows state a clone size, as once, few, many or a class for expanded clones.

J | D | V | size | DNA | CDR3
TRBJ2-5 | - | TRBV7-6 | - | TGTGCCAGCAGCTTAATTTACCTTGCGTTCAGGGCCCAAGAGACCCAGTACTTC | CASSLIYLAFRAQETQYF
TRBJ2-1 | TRBD2 | TRBV5-1 | once | TGCGCCAGCAGCCAGGGACTAGTGGTTTACAATGAGCAGTTCTTC | CASSQGLVVYNEQFF
TRBJ1-4 | - | TRBV18 | - | TGTGCCAGCTCAGGAGATACTAATGAAAAACTGTTTTTT | CASSGDTNEKLFF
TRBJ2-7 | - | TRBV7-9 | - | TGTTCCAGCAGCTTAGAGGGGGGGTCGTTCTACGAGCAGTACTTC | CSSSLEGGSFYEQYF
TRBJ2-5 | - | TRBV11-2 | - | TGTGCCAGCAGCTTAGGGTACAGGGCAGAAGAGACCCAGTACTTC | CASSLGYRAEETQYF
TRBJ2-1 | - | TRBV7-3 | - | TGTGCCAGCAGCTGGGGGGCAGGGGGTACCAATGAGCAGTTCTTC | CASSWGAGGTNEQFF
TRBJ2-5 | - | TRBV5-1 | - | TGCGCCAGCAGCTTGGAAGGCGGGCTTGGGGAGACCCAGTACTTC | CASSLEGGLGETQYF
TRBJ2-7 | TRBD1 | TRBV28 | - | TGTGCCAGCAGCCGACGGACAGGGGGTACCTACGAGCAGTACTTC | CASSRRTGGTYEQYF
TRBJ2-2 | TRBD2 | TRBV19 | - | TGTGCCAGTAGTCCCTTGGGCGGGAGGGGCACCGGGGAGCTGTTTTTT | CASSPLGGRGTGELFF
TRBJ2-5 | TRBD2 | TRBV5-1 | - | TGCGCCAGCAGCACGAGCGGGAGGAGAGAAGAGACCCAGTACTTC | CASSTSGRREETQYF
TRBJ2-3 | TRBD1 | TRBV4-2 | few | TGTGCCAGCAGCCAAGATCTAGGGACAGGGGGCGCAGATACGCAGTATTTT | CASSQDLGTGGADTQYF
TRBJ2-7 | TRBD1 | TRBV27 | - | TGTGCCAGCAGTCCCTGGGACAGGTTTTACGAGCAGTACTTC | CASSPWDRFYEQYF
TRBJ1-3 | - | TRBV5-3 | - | TGTGCCAGAAGCTCTTCTGGTTCGAGCGGAAACACCATATATTTT | CARSSSGSSGNTIYF
TRBJ2-3 | - | TRBV7-2 | - | TGTGCCAGCAGCCCAGACATAAGCACAGATACGCAGTATTTT | CASSPDISTDTQYF
TRBJ1-1 | TRBD1 | TRBV6-1 | - | TGTGCCAGCAGCCTTGCTCCGGGACAGGGGACTGAAGCTTTCTTT | CASSLAPGQGTEAFF
TRBJ2-7 | - | TRBV19 | - | TGTGCCAGTAGTATACATAGCGCTCCCTACGAGCAGTACTTC | CASSIHSAPYEQYF
TRBJ2-1 | - | TRBV7-7 | - | TGTGCCAGCAGCTCCTTCTTAGCGTGGTCCTACGGGGGTGAGCAGTTCTTC | CASSSFLAWSYGGEQFF
TRBJ2-4 | TRBD1 | TRBV5-1 | once | TGCGCCAGCAGCTTGGCCGCAGGGGGAGACATTCAGTACTTC | CASSLAAGGDIQYF
TRBJ2-7 | - | TRBV14 | - | TGTGCCAGCAGCCAATCCCAGGGGCCGACCTACGAGCAGTACTTC | CASSQSQGPTYEQYF
TRBJ1-2 | TRBD1 | TRBV10-3 | - | TGTGCCATCACTACCGGACAGGCCTATGGCTACACCTTC | CAITTGQAYGYTF
TRBJ1-6 | - | TRBV7-9 | - | TGTGCCAGCAGCACATCGTATAATTCACCCCTCCACTTT | CASSTSYNSPLHF
TRBJ2-1 | - | TRBV29-1 | - | TGCAGCGTTTATCGTAGCGGCTCCTACAATGAGCAGTTCTTC | CSVYRSGSYNEQFF
TRBJ2-5 | - | TRBV18 | - | TGTGCCAGCTCACCGGAGTGGACCCAGTACTTC | CASSPEWTQYF
TRBJ2-5 | TRBD1 | TRBV30 | - | TGTGCCGTAGGGCAGGGGGCCGAGACCCAGTACTTC | CAVGQGAETQYF
TRBJ2-1 | TRBD2 | TRBV10-3 | once | TGTGCCATCAGTGCGTCGACTAGCGGCTACAATGAGCAGTTCTTC | CAISASTSGYNEQFF